The 29 T cell receptor beta chains given below trace back to one sample, sequenced in a study of technical replicates of blood from a handful of donors. Clones were read by immunoSEQ multiplex PCR, and TCRdb kept only the in-frame ones, dropping some. The profile shows 55,000 to 75,000 clones, 85% to 95% of them singletons. Sample: PBMCs. The source is a human donor in good health. Some clones in this sample may be carry-over from other donors' samples.

This clone was counted a single time. The gene calls are TRBV7-6 and TRBJ2-3, with D uncertain. This CDR3 comprises 14 residues. Trimming cost V 5 bases and J 2 bases, with 11 bases left between them. The germline V gene has CDR1 SGHVS and CDR2 FNYEAQ. This CDR3 is CASSPVLDTDTQYF. CDR3 coding DNA: TGTGCCAGCAGCCCTGTACTTGACACAGATACGCAGTATTTT. Based on the CDR3 plus reference TRBV7-6 and TRBJ2-3, the full variable domain is GAGVSQSPRYKVTKRGQDVALRCDPISGHVSLYWYRQALGQGPEFLTYFNYEAQQDKSGLPNDRFSAERPEGSISTLTIQRTEQRDSAMYRCASSPVLDTDTQYFGPGTRLTVL.

This chain joins TRBV19 and TRBJ1-4; the D gene is possibly TRBD1 (6 bases). The CDR3 length is 14 residues. V dropped 4 bases and J dropped 7 bases, with 13 bases sitting between them. Germline V gene lookup returns CDR1 LNHDA and CDR2 SQIVND (reference sequence). CDR3: CASSTTGMGEKLFF. Here the CDR3 DNA reads TGTGCCAGTAGTACAACAGGGATGGGTGAAAAACTGTTTTTT.

The genes are TRBV7-3 and TRBJ2-6; D is perhaps TRBD2 (6 bases). The CDR3 sequence is 16 residues long. CDR1 and CDR2 from the germline V gene are SGHTA and FQGTGA. V lost 5 bases to trimming and J lost 2 bases, with 13 bases between them. DNA for the CDR3: TGTGCCAGCAGCCTACGGCGGGAACCTGGGGCCAACGTCCTGACTTTC. It specifies CASSLRREPGANVLTF. The complete variable domain, with remaining parts taken from reference TRBV7-3 and TRBJ2-6, reads GAGVSQTPSNKVTEKGKYVELRCDPISGHTALYWYRQSLGQGPEFLIYFQGTGAADDSGLPNDRFFAVRPEGSVSTLKIQRTERGDSAVYLCASSLRREPGANVLTFGAGSRLTVL.

About this clone itself: The DNA is omitted, as the CDR3 cannot be located on it reliably, and the CDR3 follows TCRdb's listing. The chain uses TRBV5-1 and TRBJ2-2; the table's TRBD2 call for D was not verified on the DNA. The germline V gene has CDR1 SGHRS and CDR2 YFSETQ. Ends included, the CDR3 has 17 residues. CDR3 in amino acids: CASSLVRMGFGAGELFF.

The rearrangement joins TRBV5-6 to TRBJ2-7, with TRBD2 as a possible D gene (6 bases). V lost 2 bases to trimming and J lost 2 bases, with 11 bases between them. Looked up from germline, CDR1 is SGHDT and CDR2 is YYEEEE. This CDR3 is 14 amino acids long. In DNA form, the CDR3 reads TGTGCCAGCAGCTTTCCCGGGACTCCCTACGAGCAGTACTTC. It encodes CASSFPGTPYEQYF.

The chain links TRBV5-6 to TRBJ2-4; D unresolved. Trimming removed 4 bases from V and 0 bases from J, with 11 bases in between. In germline, CDR1 is SGHDT, CDR2 YYEEEE. This CDR3 contains 15 residues. CDR3 in amino acids: CASSTFTVAKNIQYF. The CDR3 DNA reads TGTGCCAGCAGCACATTCACAGTAGCCAAAAACATTCAGTACTTC.

J is TRBJ2-3 and V is TRBV19; perhaps TRBD1 as D (6 bases). Trimming left V 6 bases short and J 2 bases short, with 12 bases between. Germline lookup yields CDR1 LNHDA and CDR2 SQIVND (reference sequence). The CDR3 loop spans 14 amino acids. In DNA, the CDR3 is TGTGCCAGTAGGAGCAGGGGAGACACAGATACGCAGTATTTT. Its protein is CASRSRGDTDTQYF.

The CDR3 spells CASSQALAGGDETQYF. In nucleotides, the CDR3 is TGTGCCAGCAGCCAGGCTCTAGCGGGAGGTGACGAGACCCAGTACTTC. This chain uses TRBV4-2 with TRBJ2-5, with 11 bases lining up with TRBD2. V dropped 3 bases and J dropped 5; count of bases not matched to a gene: 8. CDR3 length: 16 residues. Germline CDR1 and CDR2: LGHNA and YNFKEQ.

This sequence joins TRBV6-6 and TRBJ2-7, with D maybe TRBD2 (7 bases). The germline V and J ends were trimmed by 6 bases and 2 bases, with 14 bases remaining between them. This CDR3 has 14 amino acids. Germline values: CDR1 MNHNY, CDR2 SVGAGI (reference sequence). The CDR3 DNA reads as TGTGCCAGCAGCAGGACAGCGGGGACCTACGAGCAGTACTTC. Protein product: CASSRTAGTYEQYF.

The gene calls are TRBV14 and TRBJ2-2; D may be TRBD1 (6 bases). V lost 3 bases and J 1 base, leaving 9 bases between the germline ends. This CDR3 region has 15 residues. CDR1 and CDR2 (germline): SGHDN, FVKESK. The CDR3 loop is CASSHRTENTGELFF. The DNA of the CDR3 is TGTGCCAGCAGCCACCGGACAGAGAACACCGGGGAGCTGTTTTTT.

The chain is built from TRBV29-1 and TRBJ2-5; 13 bases map to TRBD2. The CDR3 totals 16 residues. Germline CDR1 reads SQVTM; CDR2 reads ANQGSEA. Losses at the gene ends were 6 bases for V and 4 bases for J; bases not matched to a gene: 11. The chain's CDR3 is CSVGLAGVWPRETQYF. The CDR3 coding sequence is TGCAGCGTAGGACTAGCGGGAGTATGGCCCCGAGAGACCCAGTACTTC. Supplemented by reference TRBV29-1 and TRBJ2-5, the full variable domain reads SAVISQKPSRDICQRGTSLTIQCQVDSQVTMMFWYRQQPGQSLTLIATANQGSEATYESGFVIDKFPISRPNLTFSTLTVSNMSPEDSSIYLCSVGLAGVWPRETQYFGPGTRLLVL.

The chain links TRBV7-7 to TRBJ2-3; possible D gene TRBD2, 6 bases. Deletions cut 3 bases from V and 6 bases from J, with 10 bases between. This CDR3 region has 13 residues. Germline CDR1 SSHAT, CDR2 FNYEAQ (reference sequence). CDR3 bases: TGTGCCAGCAGCTTTGACCGGGGGGATACGCAGTATTTT. Its translation is CASSFDRGDTQYF.

The chain recombines TRBV9 with TRBJ1-2, with 7 bases identical to TRBD1. The CDR3 has 13 residues. Per germline, CDR1 SGDLS and CDR2 YYNGEE. With 2 bases clipped from V and 6 bases from J, the junction kept 4 bases outside the gene matches. The CDR3 is CASSVDRRDGYTF. The DNA of the CDR3 is TGTGCCAGCAGCGTGGACAGGCGTGATGGCTACACCTTC.

The J gene is TRBJ2-3, the V gene TRBV6-5, with 7 bases fitting TRBD2. Germline V gene sequence: CDR1 MNHEY, CDR2 SVGAGI. Trimming removed 1 base from V and 9 bases from J; junction bases left unmatched: 4. The CDR3 loop spans 13 amino acids. As DNA, the CDR3 is TGTGCCAGCAGTTACTTAAGGGGAGGGACGCAGTATTTT. It specifies CASSYLRGGTQYF.

Notes on this clone: This same CDR3 is encoded by further DNA sequences in the sample. The chain joins TRBV29-1 to TRBJ1-1, with D possibly matching TRBD1 (5 bases). This CDR3 spans 11 amino acids. Germline V gene data show CDR1 as SQVTM and CDR2 as ANQGSEA. Deletions cut 3 bases from V and 5 bases from J, with 7 bases between. CDR3 coding DNA: TGCAGCGTTGATCGGGGGACTGAAGCTTTCTTT. Translation: CSVDRGTEAFF.

In this sample, this clone turned up a few times. The chain is built from TRBV20-1 and TRBJ2-7; perhaps TRBD1 as D (6 bases). This CDR3 has 11 residues. Germline CDR1 is DFQATT and CDR2 is SNEGSKA (reference sequence). The V and J ends lost 5 bases and 11 bases respectively, with 16 bases between them. The CDR3 here is CSAEGTGQEYF. CDR3 in DNA: TGCAGTGCTGAGGGTACAGGGCAGGAGTACTTC.

This chain links TRBV5-5 with TRBJ1-1, with D unresolved. This CDR3 has 13 residues. Germline V lookup: CDR1 SGHKS, CDR2 YYEKEE (reference sequence). Between the trimmed V and J ends, which lost 2 bases and 1 base, there was a span of 6 bases. CDR3 amino acids: CASSLGRNTEAFF. DNA of the CDR3: TGTGCCAGCAGCTTAGGGAGGAACACTGAAGCTTTCTTT. Looking up the rest from reference TRBV5-5 and TRBJ1-1 gives the full variable domain: DAGVTQSPTHLIKTRGQQVTLRCSPISGHKSVSWYQQVLGQGPQFIFQYYEKEERGRGNFPDRFSARQFPNYSSELNVNALLLGDSALYLCASSLGRNTEAFFGQGTRLTVV.

The rearrangement uses TRBV19 and TRBJ2-1; TRBD2 is a possible D gene (6 bases). Germline CDR1 LNHDA, CDR2 SQIVND (reference sequence). The CDR3 is 18 amino acids. V was trimmed by 3 bases and J by 8 bases, leaving 26 bases between them. CDR3 residues: CASSIPAAGSRLRHEQFF. The CDR3 nucleotides read TGTGCCAGTAGTATTCCGGCTGCGGGGTCCCGTTTACGGCATGAGCAGTTCTTC.

J is TRBJ1-5 and V is TRBV25-1; TRBD1 aligns across 8 bases. CDR3 length equals 14 residues. CDR1 is MGHDK and CDR2 is SYGVNS in the germline V gene. V gave up 4 bases and J gave up 4 bases; unmatched junction bases: 3. The CDR3 here is CASSGTGMNQPQHF. CDR3 nucleotide sequence: TGTGCCAGCAGTGGGACAGGGATGAATCAGCCCCAGCATTTT.

This clone came up many times. The V call is TRBV7-9, the J call TRBJ1-2; 7 bases match TRBD1. CDR1 SEHNR and CDR2 FQNEAQ come from the germline V gene (reference sequence). The CDR3 length is 15 residues. After removal of 4 bases from V and 14 bases from J, the junction contained 19 bases not matched to a gene. As DNA, the CDR3 is TGTGCCAGCAGCTCAAGGACAGGACTCTTTCACGTTCGGACCTTC. It codes for CASSSRTGLFHVRTF. Looking up the rest from reference TRBV7-9 and TRBJ1-2 gives the full variable domain: DTGVSQNPRHKITKRGQNVTFRCDPISEHNRLYWYRQTLGQGPEFLTYFQNEAQLEKSRLLSDRFSAERPKGSFSTLEIQRTEQGDSAMYLCASSSRTGLFHVRTFGSGTRLTVV.

The V and J genes are TRBV5-6 and TRBJ2-7; D possibly corresponds to TRBD1 (6 bases). The ends were cut back, 2 bases at V and 0 bases at J, with 15 bases in the middle. Looked up from germline, CDR1 is SGHDT and CDR2 is YYEEEE. The CDR3 extends over 16 amino acids. The DNA for the CDR3 is TGTGCCAGCAGCTTCGGACAGAAAACCTTCTCCTACGAGCAGTACTTC. It specifies CASSFGQKTFSYEQYF.

J is TRBJ2-3 and V is TRBV7-3; 12 nucleotides agree with TRBD2. CDR3 length: 18 residues. With 2 bases clipped from V and 2 bases from J, the junction kept 8 bases outside the gene matches. Germline V CDR1 and CDR2: SGHTA, FQGTGA. CDR3 residues: CASSLRRTSGRNTDTQYF. The CDR3 DNA sequence: TGTGCCAGCAGCTTACGCCGTACTAGCGGGAGGAACACAGATACGCAGTATTTT.

This chain joins TRBV9 and TRBJ2-3; 14 bases map to TRBD2. The ends lost 4 bases at V and 2 bases at J; junction bases unmatched: 6. The CDR3 sequence is 17 residues long. In germline, CDR1 is SGDLS, CDR2 YYNGEE. In DNA, the CDR3 is TGTGCCAGCAGCTCCACGGGACTAGCGGGGGACACAGATACGCAGTATTTT. Translating gives CASSSTGLAGDTDTQYF.

The chain is built from TRBV5-4 and TRBJ2-6, with a weak D call TRBD1 (5 bases). From germline, CDR1 is SGHNT and CDR2 YYREEE (reference sequence). With 5 bases removed from V and 4 bases from J, the gap between germline ends came to 10 bases. This CDR3 has 14 amino acids. CDR3 protein: CASRPGSGANVLTF. CDR3 nucleotide sequence: TGTGCCAGCAGGCCAGGGTCAGGGGCCAACGTCCTGACTTTC. The full variable domain, with the rest looked up from reference TRBV5-4 and TRBJ2-6, is ETGVTQSPTHLIKTRGQQVTLRCSSQSGHNTVSWYQQALGQGPQFIFQYYREEENGRGNFPPRFSGLQFPNYSSELNVNALELDDSALYLCASRPGSGANVLTFGAGSRLTVL.

The chain is built from TRBV5-1 and TRBJ2-4, with 10 bases that match TRBD2. The junction had 12 bases not matched to a gene; V was cut back by 3 bases and J by 15 bases. The germline gives CDR1 SGHRS, CDR2 YFSETQ. The CDR3 totals 14 residues. The CDR3 region has the DNA TGCGCCAGCAGCTCCGGGACTAGCGAAGGTTGGCGGTACTTC. It specifies CASSSGTSEGWRYF.

The chain is built from TRBV6-1 and TRBJ2-1, with 8 bases aligning to TRBD2. The V and J ends lost 3 bases and 10 bases, in that order; junction bases with no gene match: 17. This CDR3 spans 17 amino acids. Germline CDR1 MNHNS, CDR2 SASEGT. In nucleotides, the CDR3 is TGTGCCAGCAGTGATGTCGGGGCGGGAGGTTGGATATGGGAGCAGTTCTTC. Its translation: CASSDVGAGGWIWEQFF.

The rearrangement links TRBV7-6 to TRBJ1-5; 12 nucleotides line up with TRBD1. The V gene end was trimmed by 5 bases and the J gene end by 1 base; junction bases not matched to a gene: 9. This CDR3 is 18 amino acids long. Per the germline V gene, CDR1 is SGHVS and CDR2 is FNYEAQ. Here the CDR3 DNA reads TGTGCCAGCAGCCACCCGGGACAGGGGGCTTCGAGCAATCAGCCCCAGCATTTT. Translated: CASSHPGQGASSNQPQHF. The complete variable domain, with remaining parts taken from reference TRBV7-6 and TRBJ1-5, reads GAGVSQSPRYKVTKRGQDVALRCDPISGHVSLYWYRQALGQGPEFLTYFNYEAQQDKSGLPNDRFSAERPEGSISTLTIQRTEQRDSAMYRCASSHPGQGASSNQPQHFGDGTRLSIL.

The CDR3 region has the DNA TGTGCCAGCAGCTTAAGGACGGGGAACTATGGCTACACCTTC. As protein: CASSLRTGNYGYTF. The V and J genes are TRBV7-9 and TRBJ1-2; the D is unclear. The CDR3 sequence is 14 residues long. Germline assignment: CDR1 SEHNR and CDR2 FQNEAQ (reference sequence). Trimming took off 2 bases at V and 2 bases at J, with 9 bases between the two ends.

This clone turned up a few times. The rearrangement links TRBV15 to TRBJ2-6; 9 nucleotides line up with TRBD1. Losses at the gene ends were 5 bases for V and 5 bases for J; bases not matched to a gene: 19. Germline CDR1 and CDR2: LNHNV and YYDKDF (reference sequence). The CDR3 is 20 amino acids. The CDR3 region is CATSGSRDRETGGWANVLTF. The DNA for the CDR3 is TGTGCCACCAGCGGATCCCGGGACAGGGAGACTGGGGGTTGGGCCAACGTCCTGACTTTC.